The next 2 T cell receptor beta chains were all read from a single sample in a study of cytomegalovirus exposure and HLA in healthy donors. Primers included in the PCR were 60 Vbeta and 13 Jbeta primers. This table comes from immunoSEQ multiplex PCR, and its TCRdb copy is limited to in-frame clones, with some not included. The table shows around 200,000 clones, with over 75% occurring only once. The specimen was PBMCs. The receptors originated from a woman aged 50 to 65 in good health and CMV-seropositive.

The V call is TRBV29-1, the J call TRBJ2-1; 7 bases line up with TRBD2. The CDR3 consists of 14 residues. The junction had 9 bases not matched to a gene; V was cut back by 4 bases and J by 6 bases. Per germline, CDR1 SQVTM and CDR2 ANQGSEA. The CDR3 loop is CSVVRRGGFNEQFF. In DNA form, the CDR3 reads TGCAGCGTTGTAAGACGCGGGGGTTTCAATGAGCAGTTCTTC.

This chain links TRBV2 with TRBJ1-4; D is perhaps TRBD1 (5 bases). Germline assignment: CDR1 SNHLY and CDR2 FYNNEI. The CDR3 loop spans 15 amino acids. Trimming removed 2 bases at V and 10 bases at J, with 17 bases between. The CDR3 loop is CASSELAAGKRKLFF. CDR3 in DNA: TGTGCCAGCAGTGAATTGGCGGCAGGGAAGCGAAAACTGTTTTTT.